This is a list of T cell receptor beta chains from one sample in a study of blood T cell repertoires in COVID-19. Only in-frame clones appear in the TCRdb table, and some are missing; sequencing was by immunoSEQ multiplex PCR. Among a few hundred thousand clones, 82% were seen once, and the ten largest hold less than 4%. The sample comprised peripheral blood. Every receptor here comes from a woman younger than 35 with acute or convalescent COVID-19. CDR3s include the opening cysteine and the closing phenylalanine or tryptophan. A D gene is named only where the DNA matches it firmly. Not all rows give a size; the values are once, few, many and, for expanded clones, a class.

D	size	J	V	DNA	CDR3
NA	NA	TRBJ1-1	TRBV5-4	TGTGCCAGCAGCTTGGGACAGCCAGGACCTTCTGAAGCTTTCTTT	CASSLGQPGPSEAFF
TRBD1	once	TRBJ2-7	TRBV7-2	TGTGCCAGCAGCTCAGGACAGGGGGCCTACGAGCAGTACTTC	CASSSGQGAYEQYF
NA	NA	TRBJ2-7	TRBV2	TGTGCCAGCCTCCTAGGGCAGGGTCACTACGAGCAGTACTTC	CASLLGQGHYEQYF
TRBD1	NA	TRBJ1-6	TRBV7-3	TGTGCCAGCAGCCTCGGAGGGGGCAATTCACCCCTCCACTTT	CASSLGGGNSPLHF
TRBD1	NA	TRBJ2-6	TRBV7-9	TGTGCCAGCAGCATCCGGGACAGAACCTCTGGGGCCAACGTCCTGACTTTC	CASSIRDRTSGANVLTF
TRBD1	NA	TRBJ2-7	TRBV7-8	TGTGCCAGCAGCTTAGACAGGGGGCGGGAGCAGTACTTC	CASSLDRGREQYF
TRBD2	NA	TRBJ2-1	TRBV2	TGTGCCAGCATCCCCGGGACTAGCGGGAGTAATGAGCAGTTCTTC	CASIPGTSGSNEQFF
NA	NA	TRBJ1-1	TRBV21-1	TGTGCCAGCAGCCCCCCGAGCGGGGAGGAGGGTGAGATGAACACTGAAGCTTTCTTT	CASSPPSGEEGEMNTEAFF
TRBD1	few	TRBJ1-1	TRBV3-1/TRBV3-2	TGTGCCAGCAGCTCGACAGGGCAGGATGAAGCTTTCTTT	CASSSTGQDEAFF
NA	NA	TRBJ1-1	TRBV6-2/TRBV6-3	TGTGCCAGCAGTTACTCGAGTTATTTCTCCAAATCGGAAGCTTTCTTT	CASSYSSYFSKSEAFF
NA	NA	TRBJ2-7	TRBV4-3	TGCGCCAGCAGCCAAGAACTAGCATTTAGCTCCTACGAGCAGTACTTC	CASSQELAFSSYEQYF
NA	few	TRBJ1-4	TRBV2	TGTGCCAGCAGTGGGCTGACAACTAATGAAAAACTGTTTTTT	CASSGLTTNEKLFF
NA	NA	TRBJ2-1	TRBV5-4	TGTGCCAGCAGCCCCGTTTGGGGCAGGGTACCCTACAATGAGCAGTTCTTC	CASSPVWGRVPYNEQFF
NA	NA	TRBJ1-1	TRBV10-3	TGTGCCATCAGTGAGTGGGAGGCGGCCACTGAAGCTTTCTTT	CAISEWEAATEAFF
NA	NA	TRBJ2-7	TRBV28	TGTGCCAGCAGCACGGGACTCTACGAGCAGTACTTC	CASSTGLYEQYF
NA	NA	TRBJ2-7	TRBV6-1	TGTGCCAGCAGTGAAGGACCGGGACAACGCTACGAGCAGTACTTC	CASSEGPGQRYEQYF
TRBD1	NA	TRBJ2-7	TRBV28	TGTGCCAGCAGTTCCCGGACAGGTAATCGCTACGAGCAGTACTTC	CASSSRTGNRYEQYF
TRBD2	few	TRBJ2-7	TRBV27	TGTGCCAGCAGACCGACTAGCGGGACTCTTTACGAGCAGTACTTC	CASRPTSGTLYEQYF
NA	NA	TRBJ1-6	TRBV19	TGTGCCAGTAGTTCTCAGGGGTTGGATAATTCACCCCTCCACTTT	CASSSQGLDNSPLHF
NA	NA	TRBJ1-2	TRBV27	TGTGCCAGCAGTGGGCCGCCCCGCTATGGCTACACCTTC	CASSGPPRYGYTF
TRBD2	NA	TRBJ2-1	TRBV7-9	TGTGCCAGCAGCCCGCGAGCGGGGAGCGAGGATGAGCAGTTCTTC	CASSPRAGSEDEQFF
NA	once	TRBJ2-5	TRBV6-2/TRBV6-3	TGTGCCAGCAGCCTTGCCGGGGGAGAATGGGAGACCCAGTACTTC	CASSLAGGEWETQYF
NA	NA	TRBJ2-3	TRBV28	TGTGCCAGTAGCGACCCCCGGGACTCTAGCACAGATACGCAGTATTTT	CASSDPRDSSTDTQYF
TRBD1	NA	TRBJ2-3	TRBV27	TGTGCCAGCAGTTTCATGACAGGGGTCCCAGATACGCAGTATTTT	CASSFMTGVPDTQYF
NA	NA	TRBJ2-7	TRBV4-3	TGCGCCAGCAGCCAAGATTGGACAGCGGTTACCCACGAGCAGTACTTC	CASSQDWTAVTHEQYF
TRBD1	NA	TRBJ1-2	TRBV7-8	TGTGCCAGCAGCTTATTGACAGGGCCAATCTATGGCTACACCTTC	CASSLLTGPIYGYTF